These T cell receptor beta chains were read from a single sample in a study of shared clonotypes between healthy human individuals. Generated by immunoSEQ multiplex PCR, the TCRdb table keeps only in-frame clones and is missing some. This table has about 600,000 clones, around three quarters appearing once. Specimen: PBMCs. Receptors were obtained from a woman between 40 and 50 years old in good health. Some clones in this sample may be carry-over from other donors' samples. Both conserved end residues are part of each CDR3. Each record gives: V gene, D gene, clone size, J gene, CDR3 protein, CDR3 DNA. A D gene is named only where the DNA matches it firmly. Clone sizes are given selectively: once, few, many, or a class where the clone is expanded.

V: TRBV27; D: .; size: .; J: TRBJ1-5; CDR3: CASGPRGNQPQHF; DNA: TGTGCCAGCGGTCCGAGGGGCAATCAGCCCCAGCATTTT
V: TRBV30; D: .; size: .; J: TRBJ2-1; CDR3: CACNEQFF; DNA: TGTGCCTGCAATGAGCAGTTCTTC
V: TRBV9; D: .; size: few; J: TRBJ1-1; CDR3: CASSETGDNTEAFF; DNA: TGTGCCAGCAGCGAAACCGGGGACAACACTGAAGCTTTCTTT
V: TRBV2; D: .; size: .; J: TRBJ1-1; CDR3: CASSEADRGTEAFF; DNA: TGTGCCAGCAGTGAAGCTGACCGCGGCACTGAAGCTTTCTTT
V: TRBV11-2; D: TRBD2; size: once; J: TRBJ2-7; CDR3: CASRPPPASGRNEQYF; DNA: TGTGCCAGCAGACCCCCTCCGGCTAGCGGGAGAAACGAGCAGTACTTC
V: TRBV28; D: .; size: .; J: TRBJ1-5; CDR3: CASSFAGTHQPQHF; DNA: TGTGCCAGCAGTTTTGCGGGGACACATCAGCCCCAGCATTTT
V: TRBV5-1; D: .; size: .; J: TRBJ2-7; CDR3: CASSVGRTFSYEQYF; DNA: TGCGCCAGCAGCGTTGGACGTACCTTCTCCTACGAGCAGTACTTC
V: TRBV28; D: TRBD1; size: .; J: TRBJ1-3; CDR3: CASSSTGDLAGNTIYF; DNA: TGTGCCAGCAGTTCGACAGGGGACCTAGCTGGAAACACCATATATTTT
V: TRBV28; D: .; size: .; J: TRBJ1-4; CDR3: CASSPGFINEKLFF; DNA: TGTGCCAGCAGCCCCGGGTTTATTAATGAAAAACTGTTTTTT
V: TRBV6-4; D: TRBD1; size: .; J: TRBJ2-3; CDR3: CASSPGQGGNTQYF; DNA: TGTGCCAGCAGTCCCGGACAGGGCGGGAATACGCAGTATTTT
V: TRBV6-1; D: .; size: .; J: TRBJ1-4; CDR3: CASKTSGEFQKLFF; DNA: TGTGCCAGCAAGACGTCAGGCGAGTTCCAAAAACTGTTTTTT
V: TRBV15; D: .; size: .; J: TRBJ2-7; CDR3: CATSRGGDSNEQYF; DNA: TGTGCCACCAGCAGAGGGGGGGACAGCAACGAGCAGTACTTC
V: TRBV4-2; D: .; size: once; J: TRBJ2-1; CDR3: CASSQEERSSYNEQFF; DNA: TGTGCCAGCAGCCAAGAAGAGCGTAGTTCCTACAATGAGCAGTTCTTC
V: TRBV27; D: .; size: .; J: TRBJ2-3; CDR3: CASSSTSTDTQYF; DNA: TGTGCCAGCAGTTCCACTAGCACAGATACGCAGTATTTT
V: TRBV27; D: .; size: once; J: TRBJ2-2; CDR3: CASRPTAGSGELFF; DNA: TGTGCCAGCAGACCCACGGCTGGTTCCGGGGAGCTGTTTTTT
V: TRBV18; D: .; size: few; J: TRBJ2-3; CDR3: CASSPGVRSTDTQYF; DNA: TGTGCCAGCTCACCAGGGGTTCGTAGCACAGATACGCAGTATTTT
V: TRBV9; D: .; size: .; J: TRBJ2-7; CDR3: CASSVDGGPENEQYF; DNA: TGTGCCAGCAGCGTAGACGGGGGTCCAGAGAACGAGCAGTACTTC
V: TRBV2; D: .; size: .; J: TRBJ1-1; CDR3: CASSVAPNTEAFF; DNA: TGTGCCAGCAGTGTGGCTCCGAACACTGAAGCTTTCTTT
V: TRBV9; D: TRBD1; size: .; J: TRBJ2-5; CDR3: CASSVAGQGAGETQYF; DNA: TGTGCCAGCAGCGTAGCGGGACAGGGGGCCGGAGAGACCCAGTACTTC
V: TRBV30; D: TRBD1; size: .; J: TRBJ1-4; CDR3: CAGGQGGEKLFF; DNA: TGTGCCGGTGGACAGGGGGGTGAAAAACTGTTTTTT
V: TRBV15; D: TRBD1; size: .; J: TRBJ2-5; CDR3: CATSSPGQGGETQYF; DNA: TGTGCCACCAGCAGCCCGGGACAAGGGGGCGAGACCCAGTACTTC
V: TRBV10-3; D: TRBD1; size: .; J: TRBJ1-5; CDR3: CAIRPGTGNQPQHF; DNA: TGTGCCATCAGACCCGGGACAGGGAATCAGCCCCAGCATTTT
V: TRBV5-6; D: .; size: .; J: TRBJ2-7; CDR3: CASSYQTYEQYF; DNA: TGTGCCAGCAGCTACCAAACCTACGAGCAGTACTTC
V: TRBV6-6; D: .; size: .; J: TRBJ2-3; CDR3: CASGKGTDTQYF; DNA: TGTGCCAGCGGGAAGGGCACAGATACGCAGTATTTT
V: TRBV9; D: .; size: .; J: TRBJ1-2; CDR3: CASTPTGREYGYTF; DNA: TGTGCCAGCACCCCGACAGGCCGGGAATATGGCTACACCTTC